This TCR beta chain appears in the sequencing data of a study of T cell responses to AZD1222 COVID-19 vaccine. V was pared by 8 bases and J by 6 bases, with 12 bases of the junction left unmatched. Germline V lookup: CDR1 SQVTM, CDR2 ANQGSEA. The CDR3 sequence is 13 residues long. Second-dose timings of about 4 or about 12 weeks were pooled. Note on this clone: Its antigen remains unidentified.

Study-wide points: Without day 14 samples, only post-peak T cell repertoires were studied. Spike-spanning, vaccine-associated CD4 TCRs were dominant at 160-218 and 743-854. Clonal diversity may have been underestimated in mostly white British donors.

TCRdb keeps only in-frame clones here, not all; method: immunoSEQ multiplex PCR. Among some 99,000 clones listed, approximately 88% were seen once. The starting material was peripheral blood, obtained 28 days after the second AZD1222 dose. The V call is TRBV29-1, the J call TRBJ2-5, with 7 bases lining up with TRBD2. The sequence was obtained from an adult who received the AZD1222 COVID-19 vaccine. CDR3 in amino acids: CSISQTGGKTQYF. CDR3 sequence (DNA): TGCAGCATTTCCCAAACGGGGGGAAAGACCCAGTACTTC.